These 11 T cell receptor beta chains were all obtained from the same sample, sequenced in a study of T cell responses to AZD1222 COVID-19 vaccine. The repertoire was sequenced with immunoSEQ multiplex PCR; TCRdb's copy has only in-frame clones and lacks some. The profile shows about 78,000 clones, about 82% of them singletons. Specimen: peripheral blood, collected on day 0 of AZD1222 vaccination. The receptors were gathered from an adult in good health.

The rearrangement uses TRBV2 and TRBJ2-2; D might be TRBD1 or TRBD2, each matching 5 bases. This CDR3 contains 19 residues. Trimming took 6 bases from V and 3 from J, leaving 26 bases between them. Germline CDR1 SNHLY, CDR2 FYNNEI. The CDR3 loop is CASSGLTTVHAGDTGELFF. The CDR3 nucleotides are TGTGCCAGCAGCGGACTTACGACAGTCCACGCGGGCGACACCGGGGAGCTGTTTTTT. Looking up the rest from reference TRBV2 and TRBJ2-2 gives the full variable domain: EPEVTQTPSHQVTQMGQEVILRCVPISNHLYFYWYRQILGQKVEFLVSFYNNEISEKSEIFDDQFSVERPDGSNFTLKIRSTKLEDSAMYFCASSGLTTVHAGDTGELFFGEGSRLTVL.

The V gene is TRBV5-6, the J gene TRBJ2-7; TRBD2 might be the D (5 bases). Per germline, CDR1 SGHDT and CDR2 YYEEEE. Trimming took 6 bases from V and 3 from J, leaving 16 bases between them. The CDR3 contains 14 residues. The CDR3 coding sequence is TGTGCCAGCAAAACGGCGGGTCTCGGCTACGAGCAGTACTTC. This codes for CASKTAGLGYEQYF.

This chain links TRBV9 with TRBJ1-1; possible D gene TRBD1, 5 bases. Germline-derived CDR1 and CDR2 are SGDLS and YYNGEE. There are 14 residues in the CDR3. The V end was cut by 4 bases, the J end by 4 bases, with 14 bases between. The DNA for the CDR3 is TGTGCCAGCAGCTCAGCCTCGGGGGGCACTGAAGCTTTCTTT. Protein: CASSSASGGTEAFF.

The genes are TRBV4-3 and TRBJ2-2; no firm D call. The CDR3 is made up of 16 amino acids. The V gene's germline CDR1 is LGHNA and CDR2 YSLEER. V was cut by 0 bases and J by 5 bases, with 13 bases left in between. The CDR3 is CASSQDLSLETGELFF. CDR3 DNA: TGCGCCAGCAGCCAAGATTTGTCCCTAGAAACCGGGGAGCTGTTTTTT.

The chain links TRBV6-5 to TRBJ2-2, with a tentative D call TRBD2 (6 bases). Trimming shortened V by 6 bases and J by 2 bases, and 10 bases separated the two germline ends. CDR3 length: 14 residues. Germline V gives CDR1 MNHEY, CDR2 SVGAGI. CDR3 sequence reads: CASRPGVNTGELFF. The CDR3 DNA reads TGTGCCAGCAGACCGGGGGTTAACACCGGGGAGCTGTTTTTT.

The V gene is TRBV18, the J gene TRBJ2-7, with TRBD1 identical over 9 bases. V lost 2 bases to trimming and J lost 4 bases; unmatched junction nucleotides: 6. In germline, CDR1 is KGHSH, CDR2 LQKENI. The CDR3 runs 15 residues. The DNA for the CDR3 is TGTGCCAGCTCACCAGTGGGACAGGGAGGGTACGAGCAGTACTTC. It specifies CASSPVGQGGYEQYF.

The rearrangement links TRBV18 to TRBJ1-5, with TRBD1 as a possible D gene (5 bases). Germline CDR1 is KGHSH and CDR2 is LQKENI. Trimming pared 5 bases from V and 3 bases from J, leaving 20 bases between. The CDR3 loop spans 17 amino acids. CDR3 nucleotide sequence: TGTGCCAGCTCAAGGAACCAGCCGGGACGGCTCAATCAGCCCCAGCATTTT. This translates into CASSRNQPGRLNQPQHF.

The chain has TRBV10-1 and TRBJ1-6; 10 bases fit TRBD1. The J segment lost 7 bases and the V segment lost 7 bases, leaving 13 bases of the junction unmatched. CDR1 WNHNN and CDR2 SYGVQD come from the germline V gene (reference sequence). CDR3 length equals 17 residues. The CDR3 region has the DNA TGCGCCAGCATCGAAATCCGGGACAGGGGTCCCAATTCACCCCTCCACTTT. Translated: CASIEIRDRGPNSPLHF.

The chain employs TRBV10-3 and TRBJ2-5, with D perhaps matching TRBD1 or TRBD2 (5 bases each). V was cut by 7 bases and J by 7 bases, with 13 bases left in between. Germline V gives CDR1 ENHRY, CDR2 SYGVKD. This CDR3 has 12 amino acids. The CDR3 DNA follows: TGTGCCATCACTGGGGGAGAGGGGACCCAGTACTTC. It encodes CAITGGEGTQYF.

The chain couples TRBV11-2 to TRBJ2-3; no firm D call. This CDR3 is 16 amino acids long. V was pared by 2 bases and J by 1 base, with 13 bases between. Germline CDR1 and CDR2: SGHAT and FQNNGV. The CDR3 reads CASSLRPPGGTDTQYF. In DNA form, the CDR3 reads TGTGCCAGCAGCTTAAGGCCCCCTGGGGGCACAGATACGCAGTATTTT. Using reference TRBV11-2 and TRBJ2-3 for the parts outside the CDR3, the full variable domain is EAGVAQSPRYKIIEKRQSVAFWCNPISGHATLYWYQQILGQGPKLLIQFQNNGVVDDSQLPKDRFSAERLKGVDSTLKIQPAKLEDSAVYLCASSLRPPGGTDTQYFGPGTRLTVL.

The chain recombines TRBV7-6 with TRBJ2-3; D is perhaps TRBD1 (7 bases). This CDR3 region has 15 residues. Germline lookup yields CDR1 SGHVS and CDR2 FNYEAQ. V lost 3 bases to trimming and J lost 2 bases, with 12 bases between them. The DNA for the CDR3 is TGTGCCAGCAGCTTTTCAGGGGGGACCACAGATACGCAGTATTTT. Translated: CASSFSGGTTDTQYF.